The sequence of this T cell receptor beta chain was determined in a study of neurological immune-mediated disorders. V trimming: 8 bases; J trimming: 4 bases; junction bases outside the gene matches: 6. The CDR3 runs 14 residues. Germline V gene lookup returns CDR1 MNHEY and CDR2 SVGAGI. TCRdb analysed the 5' RACE reads with MiXCR anew, one entry per CDR3 protein. Of approximately 68,000 distinct CDR3 sequences listed, under 5.5% are singletons. This clonotype was detected ten times or more. The rearrangement uses TRBV6-5 and TRBJ2-1; TRBD2 aligns across 9 bases. Sequenced material: PBMCs. The source is a woman in her 70s with multiple sclerosis. The CDR3 region has the DNA TGTGCCAGCGGCCGGACTAGCGTTTACAATGAGCAGTTCTTC. Translation: CASGRTSVYNEQFF.